Reported below is one TCR beta chain. The source of the sample is a study of regulatory and conventional T cells in RAG deficiency. The sorted regulatory T cells were CD4+, CD25-high and CD127-low, with genomic DNA sequenced. Repertoires were generated with immunoSEQ multiplex PCR, while TCRdb's copy carries only in-frame clones and drops some. This table holds around 10,000 clones, around 92% found once. This CDR3 comprises 15 residues. V gave up 1 base and J gave up 2 bases, with 9 bases separating them. Per germline, CDR1 SGHVS and CDR2 FNYEAQ. These data are also associated with another study on regulatory T cells. That source adds: Primers: 52 TRBV forward and 13 TRBJ reverse.

Source material: Tregs sorted from blood. The J gene is TRBJ1-3, the V gene TRBV7-6; D ambiguous. This clonotype was sampled from a human donor in good health. Written as DNA, the CDR3 is TGTGCCAGCAGCTTAGGTGAAGTGGCTGGAAACACCATATATTTT. It encodes CASSLGEVAGNTIYF.